This entry features one T cell receptor (beta chain) sequence. Its specificity is unknown. Overall study findings and caveats: Whole repertoires were not studied in the larger cohort, only one V-J beta rearrangement. Tumor-infiltrating Treg TCR alpha and beta sequences overlapped most with tumor naive CD4+ T cells, then blood naive.

The memory fraction was CD4+CD45RO+CD25- cells. Semi-nested PCR with Nested Universal Primer A followed constant-region reverse priming of full-length variable regions. TCRdb re-called the 5' RACE reads with MiXCR, one entry per CDR3 protein. The sample contains 8,500 to 9,500 distinct CDR3 sequences, approximately 61% of which appear only once. The sequencing input was tumor-infiltrating memory CD4+ T cells sorted from the breast tumor. Sample subset: memory CD4+ T cells, CD4+CD45RO+CD25-. The TCR sequence derives from a female donor with breast cancer.

CDR3 nucleotides: TGCAGTGCTAGGAGGGAAGCCTATGGCTACACCTTC. It specifies CSARREAYGYTF. The gene calls are TRBV20-1 and TRBJ1-2; no clear D. Looked up from germline, CDR1 is DFQATT and CDR2 is SNEGSKA (reference sequence). The CDR3 has 12 amino acids. V lost 3 bases to trimming and J lost 4 bases, with 9 bases between them.